Listed here are 2 T cell receptor beta chains from one sample, sequenced in a study of post-analysis software for immune sequencing data. Findings and caveats of the study: There were four or five TRBV segments more frequent in patients than controls, and TRBV5-6, TRBV5-1 and TRBV20-1 were among them.

Each TCR beta cDNA library carried unique molecular identifiers. Using its own MiXCR run on the PCR reads, TCRdb lists one record per CDR3 protein. The sample yields about 150,000 distinct CDR3 sequences, approximately 30% seen once. Antigens of these TCRs are unknown. Material: blood. The receptors here all came from a girl between 10 and 17 years old with multiple sclerosis.

This clonotype came up many times. The chain has TRBV5-1 and TRBJ2-1; D may be TRBD2 (6 bases). Trimming pared 4 bases from V and 4 bases from J, leaving 21 bases between. Per the germline V gene, CDR1 is SGHRS and CDR2 is YFSETQ. CDR3 length: 17 residues. Here the CDR3 reads CASSRKAGLSIYNEQFF. DNA for the CDR3: TGCGCCAGCAGCCGCAAGGCTGGACTATCCATTTACAATGAGCAGTTCTTC.

The chain combines TRBV20-1 with TRBJ2-1; 8 bases fit TRBD2. Trimming took 4 bases from V and 0 from J; bases not matched to a gene: 2. Germline CDR1 reads DFQATT; CDR2 reads SNEGSKA (reference sequence). This CDR3 comprises 14 residues. The CDR3 protein is CSATSGYSYNEQFF. CDR3 bases: TGCAGTGCTACTAGCGGGTACTCCTACAATGAGCAGTTCTTC.